The 17 T cell receptor beta chains listed next were all sequenced from one sample in a study of blood T cells in healthy people across ages. It was with a sample-barcoded 5' primer and a J-beta primer mix that a second PCR of roughly 6 to 12 cycles was run. TCRdb re-called the 5' RACE reads with MiXCR, one entry per CDR3 protein. Here the sample spans fewer than 900,000 distinct CDR3 sequences, roughly 44% being singletons. Material: blood. Receptors were obtained from a woman aged 60-70 years in good health.

V gene TRBV7-3 combines with J gene TRBJ1-5; D unresolved. This CDR3 contains 12 residues. V was pared by 5 bases and J by 5 bases, with 7 bases between. Germline CDR1 reads SGHTA; CDR2 reads FQGTGA. In DNA form, the CDR3 reads TGTGCCAGCAGCCCCTTGGATCAGCCCCAGCATTTT. Protein product: CASSPLDQPQHF.

This chain links TRBV27 with TRBJ2-1; D possibly matches TRBD1 or TRBD2 (6 bases each). CDR1 and CDR2 from the germline V gene are MNHEY and SMNVEV (reference sequence). V shed 4 bases and J shed 5 bases, with 12 bases lying between them. The CDR3 sequence is 14 residues long. CDR3 sequence (DNA): TGTGCCAGCAGTTCCTCGGGGGCCCACAATGAGCAGTTCTTC. Amino acid sequence: CASSSSGAHNEQFF.

The rearrangement uses TRBV7-2 and TRBJ2-5; 11 nucleotides line up with TRBD1. The J segment lost 13 bases and the V segment lost 0 bases, leaving 10 bases of the junction unmatched. Germline V gene sequence: CDR1 SGHTA, CDR2 FQGNSA. There are 15 residues in the CDR3. This CDR3 is CASSLAGTGGGIGYF. In nucleotides, the CDR3 is TGTGCCAGCAGCTTAGCAGGGACAGGGGGTGGGATTGGGTACTTC.

This clonotype was counted at least ten times. This chain joins TRBV6-2 or TRBV6-3 and TRBJ2-1; D unresolved. Trimming took 5 bases from V and 5 from J, leaving 7 bases between them. In germline, CDR1 is MNHEY, CDR2 SVGEGT. The CDR3 runs to 12 residues. CDR3 protein: CASSPTNNEQFF. CDR3 nucleotide sequence: TGTGCCAGCAGTCCAACAAACAATGAGCAGTTCTTC.

The chain recombines TRBV2 with TRBJ2-7; 12 bases fit TRBD2. The closer fit of TRBJ2-5 to the DNA end suggests the J call may be wrong. This CDR3 has 15 amino acids. CDR1 is SNHLY, CDR2 FYNNEI, per germline. The CDR3 reads CASSPSGGAWETQYF. In DNA form, the CDR3 reads TGTGCCAGCAGTCCTAGCGGGGGGGCCTGGGAGACCCAGTACTTC.

The CDR3, as DNA: TGTGCCACCAGTGGACCCAGCGGGAGGGGTGAGCAGTTCTTC. Protein: CATSGPSGRGEQFF. The gene calls are TRBV24-1 and TRBJ2-1; 10 positions match TRBD2. J gave up 9 bases and V 5 bases, and 6 bases lay outside the gene matches. The CDR3 is 14 amino acids. From germline, CDR1 is KGHDR and CDR2 SFDVKD.

This chain connects TRBV2 to TRBJ2-1, with 10 nucleotides matching TRBD1. Germline CDR1 SNHLY, CDR2 FYNNEI. Trimming at V came to 4 bases and at J to 0 bases, leaving 9 bases not matched to a gene. CDR3 length: 18 residues. The CDR3 here is CASSALFGQGDSYNEQFF. CDR3 sequence (DNA): TGTGCCAGCAGTGCCCTTTTCGGACAGGGGGACTCCTACAATGAGCAGTTCTTC.

As concerns this clonotype: It may be a read error: a sequence one base away is much more abundant. V is TRBV29-1 and J is TRBJ2-1; 13 bases match TRBD2. The J call may be faulty, since TRBJ2-7 better matches the DNA end. This CDR3 is built from 14 residues. Germline CDR1 SQVTM, CDR2 ANQGSEA. Here the CDR3 DNA reads TGCAGCGTGAGACTAGCGGGAGGTTACAATGAGCAGTACTTC. This encodes CSVRLAGGYNEQYF.

This rearrangement joins TRBV7-3 to TRBJ2-7; D is unresolved. Germline loops: CDR1 SGHTA, CDR2 FQGTGA. V was trimmed by 1 base and J by 7 bases, leaving 11 bases between them. The CDR3 is made up of 13 amino acids. This CDR3 is CASSLMATVEQYF. The CDR3, as DNA: TGTGCCAGCAGCTTAATGGCTACTGTAGAGCAGTACTTC.

The chain combines TRBV27 with TRBJ2-3; D might be TRBD1 (5 bases). Between the trimmed V and J ends, which lost 3 bases and 0 bases, there was a span of 10 bases. Looked up from germline, CDR1 is MNHEY and CDR2 is SMNVEV (reference sequence). CDR3 length: 15 amino acids. In nucleotides, the CDR3 is TGTGCCAGCAGTTTTAAGGGGTCTAGCACAGATACGCAGTATTTT. Its protein product is CASSFKGSSTDTQYF.

The V gene is TRBV7-2, the J gene TRBJ1-1; 9 bases fit TRBD1. In germline, CDR1 is SGHTA, CDR2 FQGNSA. CDR3 length equals 17 residues. Trimming cost V 4 bases and J 3 bases; bases outside gene matches: 12. CDR3 nucleotides: TGTGCCAGCAGCTCCGGTGGGGGACAGGGAGCCTACACTGAAGCTTTCTTT. This codes for CASSSGGGQGAYTEAFF.

This chain connects TRBV20-1 to TRBJ2-1; TRBD2 agrees at 9 bases. Per germline, CDR1 DFQATT and CDR2 SNEGSKA (reference sequence). The CDR3 sequence is 16 residues long. V gave up 3 bases and J gave up 7 bases; unmatched junction bases: 13. CDR3 sequence (DNA): TGCAGTGCTAGTTATAGCGGGGGACACCGGATAAATGAGCAGTTCTTC. Translating it yields CSASYSGGHRINEQFF.

This clonotype was observed a handful of times. The CDR3 nucleotides are TGTGCCATCAGTGAAGTCCCGACAGAATACGAGCAGTACTTC. This encodes CAISEVPTEYEQYF. This chain joins TRBV10-3 and TRBJ2-7, with a weak D call TRBD1 (5 bases). CDR1 is ENHRY, CDR2 SYGVKD, per germline. V dropped 3 bases and J dropped 4 bases, with 13 bases sitting between them. This CDR3 has 14 amino acids.

In its sample, this clonotype was seen a few times. This sequence joins TRBV9 and TRBJ1-1; D gene ambiguous. Germline CDR1 reads SGDLS; CDR2 reads YYNGEE. The CDR3 length is 15 residues. Trimming removed 3 bases at V and 2 bases at J, with 14 bases between. The CDR3 coding sequence is TGTGCCAGCAGCGCCTCAGTGTCGGAAAACACTGAAGCTTTCTTT. As protein: CASSASVSENTEAFF.

This sequence joins TRBV4-3 and TRBJ2-7; D might be TRBD1 (6 bases). The germline V gene encodes CDR1 LGHNA and CDR2 YSLEER. The V and J ends lost 4 bases and 7 bases respectively, with 26 bases between them. This CDR3 region has 17 residues. The CDR3 DNA reads as TGCGCCAGCAGCCTCCTATCGGGCGGACAGCCCTACAATGAGCAGTACTTC. Translating it yields CASSLLSGGQPYNEQYF.

The chain recombines TRBV6-4 with TRBJ2-7; 8 positions match TRBD2. This CDR3 is built from 12 residues. V shed 6 bases, J shed 7 bases, and the junction held 5 bases outside the gene matches. Germline V gene data show CDR1 as MRHNA and CDR2 as SNTAGT. DNA for the CDR3: TGTGCCAGCAGAAGTAGCGGGGATGAGCAGTACTTC. Translated, it gives CASRSSGDEQYF.

This clonotype appeared many times. This sequence joins TRBV29-1 and TRBJ1-2; 8 bases match TRBD1. The CDR3 has 14 residues. Germline CDR1 reads SQVTM; CDR2 reads ANQGSEA. CDR3 sequence (DNA): TGCAGTTATCTGGGACAGGCGGACAACTATGGCTACACCTTC. Amino acid sequence: CSYLGQADNYGYTF.